This TCR beta chain was documented in a study of cytomegalovirus exposure and HLA in healthy donors. As regards this clone: Its antigen is undetermined.

General study results and limits: According to reports, the classifier identified cytomegalovirus status with high specificity and sensitivity.

The V gene's germline CDR1 is SGHTA and CDR2 FQGNSA. This CDR3 comprises 16 residues. V shed 3 bases and J 6 bases; nucleotides not matched to a gene: 10. It was with 60 Vbeta and 13 Jbeta primers that the PCR ran. The method was immunoSEQ multiplex PCR; TCRdb's version includes in-frame clones alone and lacks a portion of them. The sample's table shows around 100,000 clones. Sequencing was performed on PBMCs. This clonotype was obtained from a man aged 45 to 65 in good health and CMV-seronegative. The rearrangement joins TRBV7-2 to TRBJ2-1, with 8 bases aligning to TRBD1. The CDR3 loop reads CASSFAGGKGSNEQFF. The CDR3 DNA is TGTGCCAGCAGCTTCGCAGGGGGCAAGGGGTCCAATGAGCAGTTCTTC.